This T cell receptor beta chain was identified during a study of shared clonotypes between healthy human individuals. Regarding this clone: Its antigen remains unknown.

The authors split each subset's genomic DNA evenly across several immunoSEQ plates. Data came from immunoSEQ multiplex PCR; TCRdb stores just in-frame clones and leaves some out. This table holds over a million clones, around 76% found once. In germline, CDR1 is LNHDA, CDR2 SQIVND (reference sequence). The CDR3 contains 15 residues. With V trimmed by 7 bases and J by 8 bases, 9 bases remained unmatched. Overall study findings and caveats: Relative to memory subsets, naive subsets generally showed larger estimated richness.

This chain links TRBV19 with TRBJ1-6; 9 bases agree with TRBD1. The sequence was obtained from a man between 18 and 35 years old in good health. Sequenced: memory CD4+ T cells sorted from blood. Subset noted: CD45RA-negative fraction. CDR3 residues: CASTPRDRVYSPLHF. The CDR3 nucleotides are TGTGCCAGTACGCCCCGGGACAGGGTTTATTCACCCCTCCACTTT.